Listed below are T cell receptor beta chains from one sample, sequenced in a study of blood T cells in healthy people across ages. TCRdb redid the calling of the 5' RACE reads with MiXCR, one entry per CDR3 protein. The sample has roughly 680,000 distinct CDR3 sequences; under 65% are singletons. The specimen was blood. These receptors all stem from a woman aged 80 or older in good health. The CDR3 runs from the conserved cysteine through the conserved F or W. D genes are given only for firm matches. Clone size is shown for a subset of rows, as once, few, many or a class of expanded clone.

CDR3 protein: CSAYRDSYEQYF; CDR3 DNA: TGCAGTGCATACAGGGATTCCTACGAGCAGTACTTC; clone size: NA; D gene: NA; J gene: TRBJ2-7; V gene: TRBV20-1
CDR3 protein: CASSQLQGAGEQYF; CDR3 DNA: TGTGCCAGCAGCCAACTACAGGGGGCGGGGGAGCAGTACTTC; clone size: few; D gene: TRBD1; J gene: TRBJ2-7; V gene: TRBV14
CDR3 protein: CSVEARQETQYF; CDR3 DNA: TGCAGCGTTGAAGCGCGGCAAGAGACCCAGTACTTC; clone size: many; D gene: NA; J gene: TRBJ2-5; V gene: TRBV29-1
CDR3 protein: CASLLRGGYTF; CDR3 DNA: TGTGCCAGCCTCTTACGGGGTGGCTACACCTTC; clone size: NA; D gene: NA; J gene: TRBJ1-2; V gene: TRBV7-9
CDR3 protein: CASSLTSGIGNEQYF; CDR3 DNA: TGTGCCAGCAGCTTGACTAGCGGGATAGGTAATGAGCAGTACTTC; clone size: few; D gene: TRBD2; J gene: TRBJ2-7; V gene: TRBV7-9
CDR3 protein: CASSSPSNLAKNIQYF; CDR3 DNA: TGTGCCAGCAGTTCCCCCTCGAACTTAGCCAAAAACATTCAGTACTTC; clone size: NA; D gene: NA; J gene: TRBJ2-4; V gene: TRBV28
CDR3 protein: CSAQFGVSTDTQYF; CDR3 DNA: TGCAGCGCCCAGTTTGGGGTGAGCACAGATACGCAGTATTTT; clone size: once; D gene: NA; J gene: TRBJ2-3; V gene: TRBV29-1
CDR3 protein: CASRPDPGQGSHEQFF; CDR3 DNA: TGTGCCAGCAGACCGGATCCGGGACAGGGTTCCCATGAGCAGTTCTTC; clone size: many; D gene: TRBD1; J gene: TRBJ2-1; V gene: TRBV2
CDR3 protein: CAISERWEETQYF; CDR3 DNA: TGTGCCATCAGTGAAAGATGGGAAGAGACCCAGTACTTC; clone size: many; D gene: NA; J gene: TRBJ2-5; V gene: TRBV10-3
CDR3 protein: CTSLRGGFSTDTQYF; CDR3 DNA: TGTACCAGCCTGCGGGGGGGATTTAGCACAGACACGCAGTATTTT; clone size: NA; D gene: TRBD2; J gene: TRBJ2-3; V gene: TRBV12-3/TRBV12-4
CDR3 protein: CASSLGLGPGTQYF; CDR3 DNA: TGCGCCAGCAGCCTGGGACTAGGCCCGGGTACGCAGTATTTT; clone size: many; D gene: TRBD2; J gene: TRBJ2-3; V gene: TRBV4-1
CDR3 protein: CSAKRVGAGANVLTF; CDR3 DNA: TGCAGTGCCAAGCGGGTGGGCGCTGGGGCCAACGTCCTGACTTTC; clone size: NA; D gene: NA; J gene: TRBJ2-6; V gene: TRBV20-1
CDR3 protein: CASSQGYTEGYEQYF; CDR3 DNA: TGTGCCAGCAGCCAAGGCTACACGGAGGGCTACGAGCAGTACTTC; clone size: NA; D gene: NA; J gene: TRBJ2-7; V gene: TRBV14
CDR3 protein: CSAYPGTGKNIQYF; CDR3 DNA: TGCAGTGCCTATCCCGGGACAGGCAAAAACATTCAGTACTTC; clone size: many; D gene: TRBD1; J gene: TRBJ2-4; V gene: TRBV20-1
CDR3 protein: CASSFQQPQHF; CDR3 DNA: TGTGCCAGCAGTTTTCAGCAGCCCCAGCATTTT; clone size: few; D gene: NA; J gene: TRBJ1-5; V gene: TRBV28
CDR3 protein: CASTHRGQGGGYTF; CDR3 DNA: TGTGCCAGCACCCACCGGGGACAGGGTGGTGGCTACACCTTC; clone size: NA; D gene: TRBD1; J gene: TRBJ1-2; V gene: TRBV3-1
CDR3 protein: CASSAPSGSNLNTQYF; CDR3 DNA: TGTGCCAGCAGCGCACCTAGCGGGAGTAATTTGAATACCCAGTATTTT; clone size: many; D gene: TRBD2; J gene: TRBJ2-3; V gene: TRBV2
CDR3 protein: CASSVAGTSKETQYF; CDR3 DNA: TGTGCCAGCAGCGTAGCTGGGACTAGCAAAGAGACCCAGTACTTC; clone size: NA; D gene: TRBD2; J gene: TRBJ2-5; V gene: TRBV9
CDR3 protein: CASSPRQGRSYNEQFF; CDR3 DNA: TGTGCCAGCAGCCCGCGACAGGGTCGCTCCTACAATGAGCAGTTCTTC; clone size: NA; D gene: TRBD1; J gene: TRBJ2-1; V gene: TRBV3-1
CDR3 protein: CASSPSGGLPYNEQFF; CDR3 DNA: TGTGCCAGCTCACCGTCAGGGGGCTTACCCTACAATGAGCAGTTCTTC; clone size: NA; D gene: TRBD1; J gene: TRBJ2-1; V gene: TRBV18
CDR3 protein: CASSQVYRDVGSYTF; CDR3 DNA: TGTGCCAGCAGCCAAGTCTACCGGGACGTCGGGTCCTACACCTTC; clone size: few; D gene: NA; J gene: TRBJ1-2; V gene: TRBV3-1
CDR3 protein: CASSTRDVDTQYF; CDR3 DNA: TGTGCCAGCTCAACCCGGGACGTAGATACGCAGTATTTT; clone size: many; D gene: NA; J gene: TRBJ2-3; V gene: TRBV18
CDR3 protein: CASTPSLAGGSHGANVLTF; CDR3 DNA: TGTGCCAGCACCCCGTCCCTAGCGGGGGGTAGTCATGGGGCCAACGTCCTGACTTTC; clone size: NA; D gene: TRBD2; J gene: TRBJ2-6; V gene: TRBV28
CDR3 protein: CASSRTGTGNEQFF; CDR3 DNA: TGTGCCAGCAGCCGGACAGGGACAGGGAATGAGCAGTTCTTC; clone size: NA; D gene: TRBD1; J gene: TRBJ2-1; V gene: TRBV14
CDR3 protein: CASSQESGQPQHF; CDR3 DNA: TGTGCCAGCAGCCAAGAATCCGGCCAGCCCCAGCATTTT; clone size: NA; D gene: NA; J gene: TRBJ1-5; V gene: TRBV3-1
CDR3 protein: CSARDEGRGQYEQYF; CDR3 DNA: TGCAGTGCTAGAGATGAAGGCAGGGGGCAATACGAGCAGTACTTC; clone size: NA; D gene: TRBD1; J gene: TRBJ2-7; V gene: TRBV20-1
CDR3 protein: CASSQVTTSGRYNEQFF; CDR3 DNA: TGTGCCAGCAGCCAAGTCACGACTAGCGGCCGCTACAATGAGCAGTTCTTC; clone size: once; D gene: TRBD2; J gene: TRBJ2-1; V gene: TRBV14
CDR3 protein: CASSLAGQGVEQFF; CDR3 DNA: TGTGCCAGCAGTTTGGCCGGACAGGGGGTTGAGCAGTTCTTC; clone size: NA; D gene: TRBD1; J gene: TRBJ2-1; V gene: TRBV27
CDR3 protein: CASSQDGTGEQFF; CDR3 DNA: TGTGCCAGCAGCCAAGACGGTACGGGGGAGCAGTTCTTC; clone size: NA; D gene: NA; J gene: TRBJ2-1; V gene: TRBV4-2
CDR3 protein: CASASPPYNEQFF; CDR3 DNA: TGTGCCAGCGCTAGCCCACCCTACAATGAGCAGTTCTTC; clone size: many; D gene: NA; J gene: TRBJ2-1; V gene: TRBV2
CDR3 protein: CASRLAPSVVETQYF; CDR3 DNA: TGTGCCAGCCGACTAGCTCCCTCCGTTGTCGAGACCCAGTACTTC; clone size: NA; D gene: TRBD2; J gene: TRBJ2-5; V gene: TRBV6-1
CDR3 protein: CASSLVAPGRNQPQHF; CDR3 DNA: TGTGCCAGCAGCTTAGTCGCCCCTGGGCGCAATCAGCCCCAGCATTTT; clone size: NA; D gene: NA; J gene: TRBJ1-5; V gene: TRBV7-9
CDR3 protein: CASSPPRDTSRNTEAFF; CDR3 DNA: TGCGCCAGCAGTCCTCCTCGGGACACCTCCCGCAACACTGAAGCTTTCTTT; clone size: NA; D gene: NA; J gene: TRBJ1-1; V gene: TRBV5-1
CDR3 protein: CAWGQRRGLNTEAFF; CDR3 DNA: TGTGCCTGGGGCCAAAGAAGGGGACTGAACACTGAAGCTTTCTTT; clone size: NA; D gene: NA; J gene: TRBJ1-1; V gene: TRBV30
CDR3 protein: CASSVRWDINEQFF; CDR3 DNA: TGTGCCAGCAGCGTGAGATGGGACATCAATGAGCAGTTCTTC; clone size: many; D gene: NA; J gene: TRBJ2-1; V gene: TRBV7-9
CDR3 protein: CASTEDRNPYEQYF; CDR3 DNA: TGTGCCAGCACAGAAGACAGGAACCCCTACGAGCAGTACTTC; clone size: once; D gene: NA; J gene: TRBJ2-7; V gene: TRBV25-1
CDR3 protein: CTSSSDGSGKLFF; CDR3 DNA: TGTACCAGCAGCTCTGACGGGTCGGGAAAACTGTTTTTT; clone size: few; D gene: NA; J gene: TRBJ1-4; V gene: TRBV7-6
CDR3 protein: CASSQDGTGGYEQYF; CDR3 DNA: TGCGCCAGCAGCCAAGATGGGACAGGGGGATACGAGCAGTACTTC; clone size: NA; D gene: TRBD1; J gene: TRBJ2-7; V gene: TRBV4-3
CDR3 protein: CAINTENPKTNYGYTF; CDR3 DNA: TGTGCCATCAATACCGAGAACCCGAAAACTAACTATGGCTACACCTTC; clone size: NA; D gene: NA; J gene: TRBJ1-2; V gene: TRBV10-3
CDR3 protein: CSAPRVESETQYF; CDR3 DNA: TGCAGTGCTCCTCGCGTGGAGTCAGAGACCCAGTACTTC; clone size: many; D gene: NA; J gene: TRBJ2-5; V gene: TRBV20-1
CDR3 protein: CSARVGRPGNTGELFF; CDR3 DNA: TGCAGTGCTAGAGTGGGCAGACCCGGGAACACCGGGGAGCTGTTTTTT; clone size: NA; D gene: NA; J gene: TRBJ2-2; V gene: TRBV20-1
CDR3 protein: CASSPNGQGRRETQYF; CDR3 DNA: TGCGCCAGCAGCCCAAACGGACAGGGCAGGAGGGAGACCCAGTACTTC; clone size: once; D gene: TRBD1; J gene: TRBJ2-5; V gene: TRBV5-1
CDR3 protein: CASSEAGYSNQPQHF; CDR3 DNA: TGTGCCAGCAGTGAAGCCGGTTATAGCAATCAGCCCCAGCATTTT; clone size: few; D gene: NA; J gene: TRBJ1-5; V gene: TRBV2
CDR3 protein: CASSLADFKRPTAKNIQYF; CDR3 DNA: TGTGCCAGCAGTTTAGCCGATTTTAAGAGACCTACAGCCAAAAACATTCAGTACTTC; clone size: few; D gene: NA; J gene: TRBJ2-4; V gene: TRBV28
CDR3 protein: CASRTGANEQFF; CDR3 DNA: TGTGCCAGCAGAACAGGGGCTAATGAGCAGTTCTTC; clone size: many; D gene: TRBD1; J gene: TRBJ2-1; V gene: TRBV28
CDR3 protein: CSAREAGVETEAFF; CDR3 DNA: TGCAGTGCTAGAGAGGCAGGGGTTGAGACTGAAGCTTTCTTT; clone size: few; D gene: NA; J gene: TRBJ1-1; V gene: TRBV20-1
CDR3 protein: CASSTDTVVVYEQYF; CDR3 DNA: TGTGCCAGCAGTACCGATACGGTGGTCGTTTACGAGCAGTACTTC; clone size: NA; D gene: NA; J gene: TRBJ2-7; V gene: TRBV25-1
CDR3 protein: CSARDQRSRGHF; CDR3 DNA: TGCAGTGCTAGAGATCAGAGGTCGCGTGGGCATTTT; clone size: many; D gene: NA; J gene: TRBJ1-5; V gene: TRBV20-1
CDR3 protein: CASSRRTGGGYTF; CDR3 DNA: TGTGCCAGCAGCAGAAGGACAGGGGGTGGCTACACCTTC; clone size: NA; D gene: TRBD1; J gene: TRBJ1-2; V gene: TRBV7-8
CDR3 protein: CASSVVGGLDSPLHF; CDR3 DNA: TGTGCCAGCAGCGTAGTAGGGGGATTGGATTCACCCCTCCACTTT; clone size: many; D gene: NA; J gene: TRBJ1-6; V gene: TRBV9
CDR3 protein: CSGTGDYGYTF; CDR3 DNA: TGCAGCGGGACGGGCGACTATGGCTACACCTTC; clone size: NA; D gene: NA; J gene: TRBJ1-2; V gene: TRBV20-1
CDR3 protein: CASSYSEQRNEQFF; CDR3 DNA: TGTGCCAGCAGTTACTCGGAGCAGCGCAATGAGCAGTTCTTC; clone size: many; D gene: NA; J gene: TRBJ2-1; V gene: TRBV6-6